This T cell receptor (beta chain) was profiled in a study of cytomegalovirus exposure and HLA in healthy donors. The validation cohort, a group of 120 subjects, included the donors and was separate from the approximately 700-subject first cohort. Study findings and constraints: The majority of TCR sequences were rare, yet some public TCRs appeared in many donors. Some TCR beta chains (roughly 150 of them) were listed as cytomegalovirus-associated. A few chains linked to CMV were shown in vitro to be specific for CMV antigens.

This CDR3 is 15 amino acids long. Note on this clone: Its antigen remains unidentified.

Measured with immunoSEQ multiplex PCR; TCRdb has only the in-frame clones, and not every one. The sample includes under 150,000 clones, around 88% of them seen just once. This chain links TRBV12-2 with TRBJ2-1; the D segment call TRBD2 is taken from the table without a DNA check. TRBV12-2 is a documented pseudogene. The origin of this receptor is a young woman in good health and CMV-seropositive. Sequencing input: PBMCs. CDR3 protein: CASRRPGLEGNEQFF. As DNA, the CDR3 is TGTGCAAGTCGCCGACCGGGACTAGAAGGGAATGAGCAGTTCTTC.